This is a list of T cell receptor beta chains from one sample in a study of blood T cell repertoires in COVID-19. Clones were read by immunoSEQ multiplex PCR, and TCRdb kept only the in-frame ones, dropping some. The sample gives 100,000 to 150,000 clones, around 83% of which show up once; around 3.3% is in the top ten. What was sequenced was peripheral blood. The receptors come from a woman older than 75 with COVID-19, enrolled during active disease. Both conserved end residues are part of each CDR3. The order of the fields is CDR3 DNA, CDR3 protein, clone size, D gene, J gene, V gene. A D gene is named only where the DNA matches it firmly. Only part of the rows carry a size: once, few, many, or a class if the clone is expanded.

TGTGCCAGCACCAAAAGACAGGGGGCTGACGAGCAGTACTTC | CASTKRQGADEQYF | once | TRBD1 | TRBJ2-7 | TRBV18
TGTGCCACCAGCGGCTTAGGACAGAACACTGAAGCTTTCTTT | CATSGLGQNTEAFF | NA | NA | TRBJ1-1 | TRBV15
TGTGCCAGCAGTTTATTGGCGGGAGGCTACACCTTC | CASSLLAGGYTF | few | NA | TRBJ1-2 | TRBV28
TGTGCCAGCAGTTACAATGGCTACACCTTC | CASSYNGYTF | once | NA | TRBJ1-2 | TRBV28
TGCGCCAGCAGCCCCGGACAGGTGAATGAAAAACTGTTTTTT | CASSPGQVNEKLFF | NA | TRBD1 | TRBJ1-4 | TRBV4-3
TGTGCCAGCAGCCTGGACAGGGGCGGGGAGCAGTACTTC | CASSLDRGGEQYF | NA | TRBD1 | TRBJ2-7 | TRBV7-9
TGTGCCAGCAGCCAAGCAGTTTGGGGGCTTGGAAACACCATATATTTT | CASSQAVWGLGNTIYF | NA | NA | TRBJ1-3 | TRBV14
TGTGCCAGCAGGACCCTGGGGGGGGAGCAGTACTTC | CASRTLGGEQYF | NA | TRBD2 | TRBJ2-7 | TRBV6-5
TGTGCCAGCAGTTCTCCGAAGCGGAGCTCCTACGAGCAGTACTTC | CASSSPKRSSYEQYF | NA | NA | TRBJ2-7 | TRBV6-5
TGTGCCAGCAGCTCCGAACAGACTAGCGGGACTTCTGGGGCCAACGTCCTGACTTTC | CASSSEQTSGTSGANVLTF | NA | TRBD2 | TRBJ2-6 | TRBV11-2
TGTGCCAGCACCCGAGGGACTAGCGTGTCGGAGACCCAGTACTTC | CASTRGTSVSETQYF | NA | TRBD2 | TRBJ2-5 | TRBV9
TGTGCCAGCAGTGAATCTAGCCCAGATACGCAGTATTTT | CASSESSPDTQYF | NA | NA | TRBJ2-3 | TRBV6-4
TGTGCCAGCGGCAGGGACTTCCAGAACACTGAAGCTTTCTTT | CASGRDFQNTEAFF | NA | NA | TRBJ1-1 | TRBV28
TGTGCCAGCAGCTTGGATGGAGGGGTGGCCTACGAGCAGTACTTC | CASSLDGGVAYEQYF | NA | NA | TRBJ2-7 | TRBV5-5
TGTGCCATCAGTGCCCGATCGAGCTCCTACGAGCAGTACTTC | CAISARSSSYEQYF | NA | NA | TRBJ2-7 | TRBV10-3
TGTGCCACCAGCAGGGAGAGATATGGCTACACCTTC | CATSRERYGYTF | NA | NA | TRBJ1-2 | TRBV15
TGTGCCAGCAGCTCGGCCCGACAAGCGGGAGTGGAGACCCAGTACTTC | CASSSARQAGVETQYF | NA | TRBD2 | TRBJ2-5 | TRBV7-2
TGTGCCAGCAGATCGCCCGGCGGGAGCTCCTACAATGAGCAGTTCTTC | CASRSPGGSSYNEQFF | NA | TRBD2 | TRBJ2-1 | TRBV28
TGTGCCAGCAGTGAAACCGAGATCCATGGCTACACCTTC | CASSETEIHGYTF | NA | NA | TRBJ1-2 | TRBV25-1
TGTGCCAGTAATACTCCGGGACAGGGGTCCTATGGCTACACCTTC | CASNTPGQGSYGYTF | NA | TRBD1 | TRBJ1-2 | TRBV28
TGTGCCAGCACTGGGCGGGCAAAGAACTATGGCTACACCTTC | CASTGRAKNYGYTF | NA | NA | TRBJ1-2 | TRBV28
TGTGCCAGCAGCCCATCGGCTGTACTAGCGGGAAACTACACAGATACGCAGTATTTT | CASSPSAVLAGNYTDTQYF | NA | TRBD2 | TRBJ2-3 | TRBV5-5
TGTGCCAGCAGTATCCGACTAAACGAAGCTTTCTTT | CASSIRLNEAFF | NA | NA | TRBJ1-1 | TRBV6-2/TRBV6-3
TGTGCCAGCAGTGAACAGGGGAGGGTTAACACTGAAGCTTTCTTT | CASSEQGRVNTEAFF | few | NA | TRBJ1-1 | TRBV6-1
TGTGCCAGCAGCTTGGGACAGGGGGCGGCGGCGAACACAGATACGCAGTATTTT | CASSLGQGAAANTDTQYF | NA | TRBD1 | TRBJ2-3 | TRBV13
TGCGCCAGCAGCTTGACTAGCGGGAGCTTGAACACCGGGGAGCTGTTTTTT | CASSLTSGSLNTGELFF | NA | TRBD2 | TRBJ2-2 | TRBV5-1
TGTGCCAGCAGTTTAATAGGCTTTGGGCTAGCGGACTCCTACGAGCAGTACTTC | CASSLIGFGLADSYEQYF | NA | TRBD2 | TRBJ2-7 | TRBV28
TGTGCCAGCAGCTTGGACAGGGGACAAGAGACCCAGTACTTC | CASSLDRGQETQYF | NA | TRBD1 | TRBJ2-5 | TRBV5-4
TGTGCCAGCAGCAAACAGGGGTCGAACACCGGGGAGCTGTTTTTT | CASSKQGSNTGELFF | NA | TRBD1 | TRBJ2-2 | TRBV5-4
TGTGCCACCGGACAGGGGAATGGCTACACCTTC | CATGQGNGYTF | NA | TRBD1 | TRBJ1-2 | TRBV28
TGTGCCAGCTCACCCCTACAGGGTGTATATGGCTACACCTTC | CASSPLQGVYGYTF | NA | NA | TRBJ1-2 | TRBV18
TGTGCCAGCAGCCCCAACACGGGCAGGGCTGCTGAAAAACTGTTTTTT | CASSPNTGRAAEKLFF | NA | NA | TRBJ1-4 | TRBV9
TGTGCCAGCAGGGGAGCGGGACCGAGCTATGGCTACACCTTC | CASRGAGPSYGYTF | NA | NA | TRBJ1-2 | TRBV6-5
TGTGCCAGCAGCCTAGGACTAGCGGGAGGGACTGAGCAGTTCTTC | CASSLGLAGGTEQFF | NA | TRBD2 | TRBJ2-1 | TRBV5-4
TGTGCCAGCAGTGGTATGGCAGGGGGCATTGGAGAGACCCAGTACTTC | CASSGMAGGIGETQYF | few | TRBD1 | TRBJ2-5 | TRBV2
TGTGCCAGCAGCCAAGCCACAGGGGGCTCTGGAAACACCATATATTTT | CASSQATGGSGNTIYF | NA | TRBD1 | TRBJ1-3 | TRBV3-1/TRBV3-2
TGTGCCAGCAGCCTGGCCGCCCGCGACAACAATGAGCAGTTCTTC | CASSLAARDNNEQFF | NA | NA | TRBJ2-1 | TRBV7-9
TGTGCCAGCAGCTTTCAGCTAGCGGGAGGGCGAAGAGATACGCAGTATTTT | CASSFQLAGGRRDTQYF | once | TRBD2 | TRBJ2-3 | TRBV7-2
TGTGCCAGCAGTGGGACTAGCGGGAGTGGCACAGATACGCAGTATTTT | CASSGTSGSGTDTQYF | NA | TRBD2 | TRBJ2-3 | TRBV6-1
TGTGCCAGCAGTTTACCGGGACAGGGGTACACCTTC | CASSLPGQGYTF | NA | TRBD1 | TRBJ1-2 | TRBV28
TGTGCCAGCAGCTTGGTCCTAGCGGGAGGGACGGGGACCCAGTACTTC | CASSLVLAGGTGTQYF | NA | TRBD2 | TRBJ2-5 | TRBV5-6
TGTGCCAGCAGCGCGGGGGCGGGTAGCGCCTACGAGCAGTACTTC | CASSAGAGSAYEQYF | NA | NA | TRBJ2-7 | TRBV5-4
TGTGCCATAGGGCCAGGGGCACTGGATAATTCACCCCTCCACTTT | CAIGPGALDNSPLHF | NA | NA | TRBJ1-6 | TRBV10-3
TGTGCCAGCAGTTATCCAGGCCAAGAGACCCAGTACTTC | CASSYPGQETQYF | few | NA | TRBJ2-5 | TRBV6-5
TGTGCCAGCAGCCCGACTAGCGGTTCTAACAATGAGCAGTTCTTC | CASSPTSGSNNEQFF | NA | TRBD2 | TRBJ2-1 | TRBV7-2
TGTGCCAGCAGCTTAGCTGTAGCGGGAGGATCTTATCAAGAGACCCAGTACTTC | CASSLAVAGGSYQETQYF | NA | TRBD2 | TRBJ2-5 | TRBV7-6
TGTGCCAGCAGCTTAGATGGCAGTAGCACAGATACGCAGTATTTT | CASSLDGSSTDTQYF | NA | NA | TRBJ2-3 | TRBV7-2
TGTGCCAGCAGTCCTCCTGGAGATAACACTGAAGCTTTCTTT | CASSPPGDNTEAFF | few | NA | TRBJ1-1 | TRBV28
TGTGCCAGCAGTTTTTTTGCGGGGGACGATTATAGCAATCAGCCCCAGCATTTT | CASSFFAGDDYSNQPQHF | NA | NA | TRBJ1-5 | TRBV6-2/TRBV6-3
TGTGCCAGCAGCGGGACAGCGAACTCCTACGAGCAGTACTTC | CASSGTANSYEQYF | NA | TRBD1 | TRBJ2-7 | TRBV28
TGTGCCAGCAGCCCCAGACAGGGTGAAAAACTGTTTTTT | CASSPRQGEKLFF | once | TRBD1 | TRBJ1-4 | TRBV7-2
TGTGCCAGCAGCAAACGTCCCGGGACAGGGACCGGGGCCAACGTCCTGACTTTC | CASSKRPGTGTGANVLTF | NA | TRBD1 | TRBJ2-6 | TRBV7-3
TGTGCCAGCACCACGCACACTAACTATGGCTACACCTTC | CASTTHTNYGYTF | NA | NA | TRBJ1-2 | TRBV5-5
TGTGCCACCAGTGAACGGACAGGGTCCCAGCCCGGGGAGCTGTTTTTT | CATSERTGSQPGELFF | NA | TRBD1 | TRBJ2-2 | TRBV24-1